The entry that follows covers one T cell receptor (beta chain) sequence. This clone came up a few times. No antigen is known for it. Base qualities are missing; no much larger clone stands one base away. Trimming removed 0 bases from V and 5 bases from J, leaving 14 bases between the germline ends. Measured from the cysteine to the phenylalanine, the CDR3 is 15 residues long. Of the read, only the CDR3 DNA is kept; its 45 bases are in frame from base 1. The germline V gene yields MNHEY for CDR1 and SVGAGI for CDR2. A single peripheral blood draw of about 120 mL on average was collected from each donor into heparinised tubes. A BD FACSAria II was used to sort naive, central memory, regulatory and stem cell-like memory CD4+ T cells with a panel that included CD45RO, CCR7, CD25, CD127, CD95 and CD27. A purity above 95% was achieved for all sorted populations. PBMCs were isolated immediately by Lymphoprep density gradient centrifugation and stained directly without culture. So that batch effects would be minimized, each experiment stained and sorted samples in pairs, pairing one healthy donor with one patient.

The record originates from a study of beta chain features in type 1 diabetes (dated by TCRdb to the late 2010s). Study-level background: Mean age, gender distribution, total cell number and subset yield did not differ between patients and healthy donors. Across all samples, approximately 100 million sorted cells were examined, and cell number per subset correlated strongly with RNA yield. The study compared TCRB repertoires of sorted circulating CD4+ T cell subsets between recently diagnosed type 1 diabetes patients and matched healthy donors. Regulatory and stem cell-like memory subsets were isolated from only 8 patients and roughly 8 healthy donors, whereas naive and central memory subsets came from all 30 or so donors. What the research found in general, with its limitations: The naive, central memory and regulatory TCRB repertoires appeared to resemble one another more closely among patients than among healthy donors. At VDJ recombination sites, type 1 diabetes patients had fewer insertions and more deleted nucleotides, which implies abnormalities in thymic rearrangement. Because cDNA rather than genomic DNA was sequenced, highly expressing activated cells could have been over-represented, although no difference in activation and CD3 levels was found between groups. A moderate but significant shortening of TCRB CDR3 length was observed in type 1 diabetes patients in all four CD4+ subsets. Only small numbers of individuals were included in the HLA sub-analyses, which left unresolved whether HLA type had any influence on TCRB rearrangement. Shorter templates might have been favored by PCR, but patient and control samples were amplified and corrected together, so both groups would have been affected equally by any skew.

The High Capacity cDNA Reverse Transcription Kit was used to reverse transcribe all of the isolated RNA, meaning that expressed TCRB transcripts were what got sequenced. Naive, central memory and regulatory T cell samples underwent deep immunoSEQ sequencing, averaging about 3.57 million total reads per sample. Sorted cells were lysed in RLT buffer, and RNA was extracted using DNase-treated RNeasy Micro or Mini kits according to cell number. Each cell subset was processed separately to prevent cross-contamination, with patient and healthy donor samples processed together. TCRB sequences were amplified from cDNA with the immunoSEQ multiplex PCR, producing 87-bp fragments spanning the CDR3 region. Sequencing of the amplicons was done on the Illumina HiSeq platform. Processing in the source paper ran as follows. PCR bias was computationally corrected using synthetic template baselines, reads within Hamming distance 2 were collapsed, and singletons that could not be merged were discarded. Reads were aligned against IMGT to assign V, D and J genes, CDR3 length and insertions or deletions at six rearrangement sites. Within each subset, clonotype counts were normalized to sorted cell number, after which true diversity and Gini coefficients were computed with the tcR R package. The overlap coefficient, calculated on TCRB nucleotide sequences, was used to quantify repertoire sharing. Out-of-frame TCRB sequences from naive cells were analyzed to stand in for the pre-selection repertoire. TCRdb re-hosts the immuneACCESS table, in-frame sequences only. Its copies lack some clones; in the studies checked, an unresolved V gene accounts for under half of them, and the cause for the rest is not known. V and J calls and clone size come straight from that table; D and trimming were deduced from the DNA. The sample table contains around 710,000 clones; only one count was recorded for 9.5% to 15% of them. The ten largest clones take up over 0.1% of the sample.

Sequences were obtained from naive CD4+ T cells from blood. The cell subset or site label of this sample denotes: true naive CD4+ T cells. The sequence was collected from a man aged 25 to 45 with type 1 diabetes. Rearrangement joined TRBV6-5 to TRBJ2-7, with a weak D call of TRBD2 (6 bases match). The nucleotide sequence reads TGTGCCAGCAGTTACTCGTCGGGGCAGCGGGACGAGCAGTACTTC. This gives the protein CASSYSSGQRDEQYF.